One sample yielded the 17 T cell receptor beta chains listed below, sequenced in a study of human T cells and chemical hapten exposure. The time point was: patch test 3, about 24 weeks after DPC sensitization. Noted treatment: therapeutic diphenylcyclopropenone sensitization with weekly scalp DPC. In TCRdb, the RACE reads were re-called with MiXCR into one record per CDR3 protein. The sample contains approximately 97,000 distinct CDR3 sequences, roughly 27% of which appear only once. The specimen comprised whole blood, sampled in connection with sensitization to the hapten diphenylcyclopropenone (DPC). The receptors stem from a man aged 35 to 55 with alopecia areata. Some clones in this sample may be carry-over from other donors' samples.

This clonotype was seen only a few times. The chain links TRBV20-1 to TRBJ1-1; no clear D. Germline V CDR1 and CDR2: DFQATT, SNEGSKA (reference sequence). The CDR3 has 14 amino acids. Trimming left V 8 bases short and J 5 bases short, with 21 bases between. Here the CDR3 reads CSPRPPFGKTEAFF. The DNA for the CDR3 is TGCAGTCCACGACCGCCCTTCGGTAAGACTGAAGCTTTCTTT.

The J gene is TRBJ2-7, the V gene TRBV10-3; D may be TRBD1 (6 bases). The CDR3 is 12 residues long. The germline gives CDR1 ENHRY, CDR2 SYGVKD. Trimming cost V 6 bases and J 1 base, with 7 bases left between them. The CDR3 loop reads CAIRQGSYEQYF. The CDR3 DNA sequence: TGTGCCATCAGGCAGGGGTCCTACGAGCAGTACTTC.

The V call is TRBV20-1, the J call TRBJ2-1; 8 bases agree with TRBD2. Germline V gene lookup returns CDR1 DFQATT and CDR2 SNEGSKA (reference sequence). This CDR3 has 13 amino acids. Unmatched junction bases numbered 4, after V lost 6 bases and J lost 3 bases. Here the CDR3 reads CSAGGGNYNEQFF. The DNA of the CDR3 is TGCAGTGCCGGGGGGGGGAACTACAATGAGCAGTTCTTC.

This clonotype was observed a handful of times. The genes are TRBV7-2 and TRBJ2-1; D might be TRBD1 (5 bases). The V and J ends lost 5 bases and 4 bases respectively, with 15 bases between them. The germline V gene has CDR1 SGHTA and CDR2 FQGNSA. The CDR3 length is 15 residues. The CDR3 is CASSPNQGSYNEQFF. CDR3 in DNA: TGTGCCAGCAGCCCGAACCAGGGCTCTTACAATGAGCAGTTCTTC.

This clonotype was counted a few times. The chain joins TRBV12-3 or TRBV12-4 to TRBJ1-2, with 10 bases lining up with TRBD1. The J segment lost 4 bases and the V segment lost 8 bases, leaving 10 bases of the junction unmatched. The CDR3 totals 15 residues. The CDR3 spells CASRNRDRGPYGYTF. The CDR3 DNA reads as TGTGCCAGCCGAAACCGGGACAGGGGTCCCTATGGCTACACCTTC.

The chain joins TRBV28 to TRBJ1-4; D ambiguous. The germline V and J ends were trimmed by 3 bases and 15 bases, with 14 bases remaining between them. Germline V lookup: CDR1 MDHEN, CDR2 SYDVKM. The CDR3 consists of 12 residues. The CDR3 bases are TGTGCCAGCAGTTTTATCGACGGTATTATGTTTTTT. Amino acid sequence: CASSFIDGIMFF.

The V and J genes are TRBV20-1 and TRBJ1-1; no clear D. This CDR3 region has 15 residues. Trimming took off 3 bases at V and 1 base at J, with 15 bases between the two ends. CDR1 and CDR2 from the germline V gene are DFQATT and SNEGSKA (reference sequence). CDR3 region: CSARDPAGRNTEAFF. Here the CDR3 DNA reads TGCAGTGCTAGGGACCCGGCGGGGAGGAACACTGAAGCTTTCTTT.

The CDR3 region has the DNA TGTGCCAGCAGCAAAATTGCGGGAGAGACAGATACGCAGTATTTT. Protein product: CASSKIAGETDTQYF. The chain couples TRBV21-1 to TRBJ2-3; the D call in the table, TRBD2, was not verified against the DNA. TRBV21-1 is a documented pseudogene. The CDR3 contains 15 residues.

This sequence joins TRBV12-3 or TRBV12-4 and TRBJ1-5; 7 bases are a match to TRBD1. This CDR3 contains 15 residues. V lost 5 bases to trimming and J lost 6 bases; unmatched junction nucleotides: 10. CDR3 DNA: TGTGCCAGCAGTGCACGGACAGGCCGTGGTCAGCCCCAGCATTTT. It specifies CASSARTGRGQPQHF.

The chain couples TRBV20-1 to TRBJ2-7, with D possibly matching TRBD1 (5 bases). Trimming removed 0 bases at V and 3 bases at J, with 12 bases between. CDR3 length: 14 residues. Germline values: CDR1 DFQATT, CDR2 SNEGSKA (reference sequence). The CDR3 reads CSARDPTRVYEQYF. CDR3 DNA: TGCAGTGCTAGAGATCCTACCAGGGTCTACGAGCAGTACTTC.

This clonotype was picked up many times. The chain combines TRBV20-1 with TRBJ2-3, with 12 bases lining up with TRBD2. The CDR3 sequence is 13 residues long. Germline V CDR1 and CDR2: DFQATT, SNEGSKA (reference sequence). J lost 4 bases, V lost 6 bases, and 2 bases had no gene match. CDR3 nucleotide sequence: TGCAGTGCCCGACTAGCGGGAGCAGATACGCAGTATTTT. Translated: CSARLAGADTQYF.

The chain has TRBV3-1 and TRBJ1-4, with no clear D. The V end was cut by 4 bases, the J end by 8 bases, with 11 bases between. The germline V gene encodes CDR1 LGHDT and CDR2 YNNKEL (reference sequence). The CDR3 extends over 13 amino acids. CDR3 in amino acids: CASSPTGAEKLFF. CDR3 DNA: TGTGCCAGCAGCCCTACCGGCGCCGAAAAACTGTTTTTT.

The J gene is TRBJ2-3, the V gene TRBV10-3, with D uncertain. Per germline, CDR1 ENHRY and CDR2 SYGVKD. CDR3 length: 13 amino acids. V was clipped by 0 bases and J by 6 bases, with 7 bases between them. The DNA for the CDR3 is TGTGCCATCAGTGAGTCCCGTTCGGATACGCAGTATTTT. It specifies CAISESRSDTQYF.

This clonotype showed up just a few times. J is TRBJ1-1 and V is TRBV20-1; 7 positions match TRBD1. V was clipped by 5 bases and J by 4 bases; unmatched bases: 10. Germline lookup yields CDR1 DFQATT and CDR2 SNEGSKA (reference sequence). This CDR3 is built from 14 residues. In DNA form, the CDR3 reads TGCAGTGCTCCTCCGGGACAGCATACCACTGAAGCTTTCTTT. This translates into CSAPPGQHTTEAFF.

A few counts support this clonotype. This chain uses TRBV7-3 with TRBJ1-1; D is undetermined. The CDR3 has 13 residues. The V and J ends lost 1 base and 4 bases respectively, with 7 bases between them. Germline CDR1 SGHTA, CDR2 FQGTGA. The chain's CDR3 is CASSLKSSTEAFF. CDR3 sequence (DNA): TGTGCCAGCAGCTTAAAAAGTAGCACTGAAGCTTTCTTT.

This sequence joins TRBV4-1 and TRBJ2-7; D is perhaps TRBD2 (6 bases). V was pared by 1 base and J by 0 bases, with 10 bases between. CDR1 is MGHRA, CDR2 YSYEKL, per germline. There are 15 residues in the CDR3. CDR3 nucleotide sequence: TGCGCCAGCAGCCAAGGCGGGATAGACTCCTACGAGCAGTACTTC. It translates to CASSQGGIDSYEQYF.

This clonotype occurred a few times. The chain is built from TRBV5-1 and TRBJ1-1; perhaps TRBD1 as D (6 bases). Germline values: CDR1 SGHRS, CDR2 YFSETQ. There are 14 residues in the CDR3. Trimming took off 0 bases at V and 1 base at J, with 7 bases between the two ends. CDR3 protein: CASSLGQENTEAFF. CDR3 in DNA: TGCGCCAGCAGCTTGGGACAGGAGAACACTGAAGCTTTCTTT.